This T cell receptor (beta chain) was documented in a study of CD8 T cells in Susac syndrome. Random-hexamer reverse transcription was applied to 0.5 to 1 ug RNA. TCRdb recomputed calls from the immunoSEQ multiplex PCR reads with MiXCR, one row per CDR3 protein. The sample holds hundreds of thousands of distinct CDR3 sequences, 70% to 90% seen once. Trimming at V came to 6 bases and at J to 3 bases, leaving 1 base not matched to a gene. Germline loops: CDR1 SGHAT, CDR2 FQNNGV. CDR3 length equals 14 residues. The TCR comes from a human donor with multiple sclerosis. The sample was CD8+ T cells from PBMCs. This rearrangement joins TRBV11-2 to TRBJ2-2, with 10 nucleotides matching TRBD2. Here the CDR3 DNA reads TGTGCCAGCAGACTAGCGGGATACACCGGGGAGCTGTTTTTT. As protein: CASRLAGYTGELFF.